This T cell receptor beta chain came from a study of blood T cell repertoires in COVID-19. Study-wide background: Some COVID-19 samples were acute and others convalescent; all came from the United States, Italy and Spain. PBMCs, B-cell-depleted T cells, or T cells were the source of the cDNA or gDNA that made up the material.

The data were produced by immunoSEQ multiplex PCR, yet TCRdb's version contains in-frame clones alone and is incomplete. The sample consists of under 450,000 clones, under 85% of them appearing once. The V gene's germline CDR1 is MGHRA and CDR2 YSYEKL. Trimming took 6 bases from V and 1 from J; bases not matched to a gene: 3. The CDR3 covers 14 residues. Living in 24 US areas, the participants were between about 18 and 95 years of age. The material sequenced was PBMCs or T cells enriched from blood (not recorded which). This rearrangement joins TRBV4-1 to TRBJ1-5; 7 bases line up with TRBD1. This TCR came from a woman aged 50 to 60 who had recovered from COVID-19. In DNA, the CDR3 is TGCGCCAGCAGTCAGGGGGACAGCAATCAGCCCCAGCATTTT. Residues: CASSQGDSNQPQHF.